These 19 T cell receptor beta chains came from one sample sequenced in a study of regulatory T cells in long-lasting Graves disease. iRepertoire HTBI primers and Arm-PCR of CDR3 regions built TCR beta libraries. TCRdb analysed the multiplex PCR reads with MiXCR anew, one entry per CDR3 protein. The table shows a few hundred thousand distinct CDR3 sequences, with over 15% occurring only once. Documented time point: newly diagnosed GD, antithyroid drugs for less than 3 months. TCR sequences were obtained from RNA taken from PBMCs. This sample was shared with a second study, whose subject was T cells in Graves' hyperthyroidism and ophthalmopathy.

Sequenced material: peripheral blood mononuclear cells (PBMCs), taken at new diagnosis, from a patient treated with antithyroid drugs. The receptors were sampled from a man aged 40-49 years with Graves disease.

On this clonotype: This may arise from a read error, as a much more abundant clone is one base away. The chain is built from TRBV20-1 and TRBJ2-3; the match to TRBD2 covers 11 bases. The last part of the DNA fits TRBJ2-7 better; the J call may be wrong. Germline V gene data show CDR1 as DFQATT and CDR2 as SNEGSKA (reference sequence). The CDR3 consists of 14 residues. The CDR3 bases are TGCAGTGCTATGCTAGCGGGGGGCGGGAATGAGCAGTACTTC. Protein sequence: CSAMLAGGGNEQYF.

This clonotype occurred many times. The V gene is TRBV7-2, the J gene TRBJ1-5, with no clear D. Deletions cut 5 bases from V and 2 bases from J, with 7 bases between. The germline gives CDR1 SGHTA, CDR2 FQGNSA. The CDR3 length is 13 residues. The CDR3 is CASSMTGNQPQHF. CDR3 nucleotides: TGTGCCAGCAGCATGACCGGCAATCAGCCCCAGCATTTT.

This clonotype was observed at least ten times. The chain links TRBV6-1 to TRBJ2-5, with D perhaps matching TRBD2 (6 bases). The ends were cut back, 5 bases at V and 4 bases at J, with 23 bases in the middle. The CDR3 covers 17 residues. Germline CDR1 reads MNHNS; CDR2 reads SASEGT. The CDR3 protein is CASSNRWEDRLRETQYF. The CDR3 region has the DNA TGTGCCAGCAGTAACCGATGGGAGGATCGTCTGCGAGAGACCCAGTACTTC.

This clonotype was seen a handful of times. The chain couples TRBV6-1 to TRBJ1-3; 10 bases fit TRBD1. The CDR3 contains 14 residues. V trimming: 4 bases; J trimming: 5 bases; junction bases outside the gene matches: 2. Germline V CDR1 and CDR2: MNHNS, SASEGT. DNA for the CDR3: TGTGCCAGCAGTGCGGGACAGGGGAGAAACACCATATATTTT. Residues: CASSAGQGRNTIYF.

This clonotype came up a few times. The CDR3 nucleotides read TGTGCCTGGAGGGCGGACGGAACCTATTCACCCCTCCACTTT. It codes for CAWRADGTYSPLHF. This rearrangement joins TRBV30 to TRBJ1-6; D gene uncertain. The ends were cut back, 3 bases at V and 8 bases at J, with 14 bases in the middle. Per germline, CDR1 GTSNPN and CDR2 SVGIG (reference sequence). The CDR3 sequence is 14 residues long.

This clonotype appeared a few times. J is TRBJ2-6 and V is TRBV29-1; unclear D gene. Trimming left V 6 bases short and J 0 bases short, with 9 bases between. CDR3 length: 14 amino acids. Germline V gene lookup returns CDR1 SQVTM and CDR2 ANQGSEA. This CDR3 reads CSVEILSGANVLTF. CDR3 sequence (DNA): TGCAGCGTCGAAATACTCTCTGGGGCCAACGTCCTGACTTTC.

J is TRBJ2-3 and V is TRBV4-1, with D possibly being TRBD2 (7 bases). The V end lost 0 bases, the J end lost 0 bases, and 10 bases lay between the germline ends. The V gene's germline CDR1 is MGHRA and CDR2 YSYEKL. The CDR3 covers 16 residues. CDR3 sequence (DNA): TGCGCCAGCAGCCAAGATGGGGGGGCTAGCACAGATACGCAGTATTTT. Encoded protein: CASSQDGGASTDTQYF.

The V call is TRBV29-1, the J call TRBJ1-3; TRBD1 matches 11 bases. There are 15 residues in the CDR3. The V and J ends lost 7 bases and 0 bases, in that order; junction bases with no gene match: 5. Germline CDR1 SQVTM, CDR2 ANQGSEA. The CDR3 nucleotides are TGCAGCGCTTGGACAGGGGGCCTCTCTGGAAACACCATATATTTT. Translated: CSAWTGGLSGNTIYF.

Ten or more counts support this clonotype. The chain links TRBV28 to TRBJ2-3, with TRBD2 matching 7 bases. V gave up 4 bases and J gave up 6 bases; unmatched junction bases: 7. The CDR3 has 14 residues. Germline CDR1 MDHEN, CDR2 SYDVKM. The CDR3, as DNA: TGTGCCAGCAGTTACCTCGGGAGGATGGATACGCAGTATTTT. Protein product: CASSYLGRMDTQYF.

The chain combines TRBV20-1 with TRBJ1-5; D is unresolved. CDR1 DFQATT and CDR2 SNEGSKA come from the germline V gene (reference sequence). This CDR3 has 14 amino acids. Trimming cost V 2 bases and J 5 bases, with 13 bases left between them. The CDR3 loop is CSARRPLWDQPQHF. Here the CDR3 DNA reads TGCAGTGCTAGACGGCCCCTTTGGGATCAGCCCCAGCATTTT.

This clonotype was detected a few times. The CDR3 DNA reads as TGTGCCAGCAGCCAAGAGAGGGCCAAGACCTACGAGCAGTACTTC. Protein product: CASSQERAKTYEQYF. This rearrangement joins TRBV4-2 to TRBJ2-7, with D possibly being TRBD2 (5 bases). This CDR3 region has 15 residues. V gave up 0 bases and J gave up 2 bases, with 11 bases separating them. Germline loops: CDR1 LGHNA, CDR2 YNFKEQ.

This clonotype occurred once. The rearrangement joins TRBV20-1 to TRBJ2-1; 9 bases map to TRBD1. V dropped 0 bases and J dropped 4; count of bases not matched to a gene: 7. The CDR3 sequence is 16 residues long. Germline loops: CDR1 DFQATT, CDR2 SNEGSKA (reference sequence). The CDR3 sequence: CSARDLKDRGYNEQFF. CDR3 nucleotide sequence: TGCAGTGCTAGAGATCTAAAGGACAGGGGTTACAATGAGCAGTTCTTC.

This clonotype was picked up a small number of times. The rearrangement joins TRBV4-2 to TRBJ1-4; no clear D gene. Trimming removed 0 bases at V and 1 base at J, with 12 bases between. Germline assignment: CDR1 LGHNA and CDR2 YNFKEQ. The CDR3 sequence is 17 residues long. The CDR3 sequence: CASSQERLMVTNEKLFF. In nucleotides, the CDR3 is TGTGCCAGCAGCCAAGAGAGGCTTATGGTAACTAATGAAAAACTGTTTTTT.

Concerning this clonotype: The likely explanation is a read error, given a far larger clone one base away. CDR3 loop: CASGATDGSYNEHFF. CDR3 sequence (DNA): TGTGCCAGCGGCGCGACGGACGGCTCCTACAATGAGCATTTCTTC. The V gene is TRBV6-1, the J gene TRBJ2-1; D is unclear. The CDR3 has 15 amino acids. Germline V gives CDR1 MNHNS, CDR2 SASEGT.

The rearrangement joins TRBV25-1 to TRBJ2-5, with no clear D. The CDR3 consists of 16 residues. V was shortened by 3 bases and J by 4 bases, with 18 bases between the two germline ends. Germline values: CDR1 MGHDK, CDR2 SYGVNS. CDR3 loop: CASSEEAALWGETQYF. DNA of the CDR3: TGTGCCAGCAGTGAGGAAGCAGCTCTCTGGGGAGAGACCCAGTACTTC.

This clonotype appeared a few times. This chain connects TRBV24-1 to TRBJ2-7, with TRBD2 identical over 10 bases. This CDR3 comprises 17 residues. Germline V gives CDR1 KGHDR, CDR2 SFDVKD. J was trimmed by 5 bases and V by 2 bases; bases with no gene match: 11. This CDR3 reads CATSDSSGGARRHEQYF. As DNA, the CDR3 is TGTGCCACCAGTGATTCCAGCGGGGGGGCCAGGCGCCACGAGCAGTACTTC.

This clonotype was recorded at least ten times. V is TRBV5-1 and J is TRBJ2-7; 12 bases are shared with TRBD2. The V gene end was trimmed by 4 bases and the J gene end by 1 base; junction bases not matched to a gene: 15. Germline V gene sequence: CDR1 SGHRS, CDR2 YFSETQ. The CDR3 extends over 19 amino acids. CDR3 loop: CASSGRTSGVTPTSYEQYF. CDR3 in DNA: TGCGCCAGCAGCGGTAGGACTAGCGGGGTAACCCCGACGTCCTACGAGCAGTACTTC. Combining the CDR3 with reference TRBV5-1 and TRBJ2-7 gives the whole variable domain KAGVTQTPRYLIKTRGQQVTLSCSPISGHRSVSWYQQTPGQGLQFLFEYFSETQRNKGNFPGRFSGRQFSNSRSEMNVSTLELGDSALYLCASSGRTSGVTPTSYEQYFGPGTRLTVT.

Points on this clonotype: It may be a read error: a sequence one base away is much more abundant. The genes are TRBV4-2 and TRBJ2-1; 12 bases are shared with TRBD2. The J call could be wrong; TRBJ2-5 is a better fit for the DNA end. Germline V gene data show CDR1 as LGHNA and CDR2 as YNFKEQ. CDR3 length: 16 amino acids. This CDR3 reads CASRPSVGLAGETQYF. In nucleotides, the CDR3 is TGTGCCAGCAGGCCGTCTGTGGGACTAGCGGGAGAGACCCAGTACTTC.

This rearrangement joins TRBV5-1 to TRBJ1-1; D is uncertain. The CDR3 length is 14 residues. From germline, CDR1 is SGHRS and CDR2 YFSETQ. V lost 4 bases, J lost 7 bases, and 17 bases lay in between. CDR3 loop: CASSSQTAGSEAFF. CDR3 coding DNA: TGCGCCAGCAGCAGTCAGACGGCCGGAAGTGAAGCTTTCTTT.